Listed below are T cell receptor beta chains from one sample, sequenced in a study of blood T cell repertoires in COVID-19. The repertoire was sequenced with immunoSEQ multiplex PCR; TCRdb's copy has only in-frame clones and lacks some. This sample has 200,000 to 300,000 clones, with 75% to 90% found just once. Sequenced input: PBMCs or T cells enriched from blood (not recorded which). The receptors come from a woman in her 30s who had recovered from COVID-19. Each CDR3 is given with its conserved first and last residue. D genes are given only for firm matches. Rows may omit the clone size; those that give it use once, few, many or a size class.

cdr3_nt cdr3_aa clone_size v_call d_call j_call
TGCGCCAGCAGCCACGACAGGAACACTGAAGCTTTCTTT CASSHDRNTEAFF . TRBV4-1 . TRBJ1-1
TGTGCCAGCAGTGAATACCCAGTAAACACCATATATTTT CASSEYPVNTIYF once TRBV25-1 . TRBJ1-3
TGTGCCAGCAGCCCACAGGGGAGAGGAGAGACCCAGTACTTC CASSPQGRGETQYF once TRBV5-6 TRBD1 TRBJ2-5
TGCAGCGTTGGAGGCATGGACTTTAAATACAATGAGCAGTTCTTC CSVGGMDFKYNEQFF . TRBV29-1 . TRBJ2-1
TGTGCCAGCAGCGTAGGAGGCTCACCCCCTAATCAGCCCCAGCATTTT CASSVGGSPPNQPQHF . TRBV9 . TRBJ1-5
TGTGCCAGCAGTAGACTAGCGGGATCTGTCGAGCAGTACTTC CASSRLAGSVEQYF . TRBV28 TRBD2 TRBJ2-7
TGCGCCAGCAGCCTGGGACTGAACTACGAGCAGTACTTC CASSLGLNYEQYF . TRBV5-1 . TRBJ2-7
TGCGCCAGCAGCCAAGCCGAAACAGGGTTCGGGGCCAACGTCCTGACTTTC CASSQAETGFGANVLTF few TRBV4-3 . TRBJ2-6
TGTGCCAGCAGCCTAAGCGGGATCGGCAACAATGAGCAGTTCTTC CASSLSGIGNNEQFF . TRBV3-1/TRBV3-2 TRBD2 TRBJ2-1
. CASSVALGTGIHF . TRBV9 . TRBJ1-6
TGTGCCAGCAGCTCCCTTGGGGACATGAACACTGAAGCTTTCTTT CASSSLGDMNTEAFF . TRBV7-8 . TRBJ1-1
TGTGCCAGCAGCTTAGACAGGGCGGCAGATACGCAGTATTTT CASSLDRAADTQYF few TRBV7-2 . TRBJ2-3
TGTGCCAGCACCACCGGGGGAGGAGGCAATCAGCCCCAGCATTTT CASTTGGGGNQPQHF . TRBV6-6 . TRBJ1-5
TGTGCCACCAGTGGCCCCCGTCGGGGGACTAGCGGGAGGGGTTGGACAGATACGCAGTATTTT CATSGPRRGTSGRGWTDTQYF once TRBV24-1 TRBD2 TRBJ2-3
TGCGCCAGCAGTCTTAGCAGGGGGCGCACCGGGGAGCTGTTTTTT CASSLSRGRTGELFF . TRBV10-2 TRBD1 TRBJ2-2
TGTGCCAGCAAGGCGGGCAATGAGCAGTTCTTC CASKAGNEQFF . TRBV28 . TRBJ2-1